This TCR beta chain is drawn from a study of T cell responses to AZD1222 COVID-19 vaccine. Study at large: It was second doses at about 4 or about 12 weeks that were pooled. Overall study results and limits: Spike-specific TCR repertoires showed rising breadth and depth after two AZD1222 doses. Regions 160-218 and 743-854 held dominance among vaccine-associated CD4 TCRs, which spanned spike. Females outnumbered males among donors, who were mostly white British; clonal diversity was possibly underestimated.

On this clone: Its antigen is as yet unknown.

Profiled with immunoSEQ multiplex PCR; TCRdb holds only in-frame clones, not every one. The table lists approximately 110,000 clones, roughly 91% of them singletons. This CDR3 contains 13 residues. CDR1 is MDHEN, CDR2 SYDVKM, per germline. V shed 6 bases and J shed 6 bases, with 15 bases lying between them. The rearrangement links TRBV28 to TRBJ2-7; D call uncertain. Sequencing used peripheral blood, obtained on day 0 of AZD1222 vaccination. The clonotype was recovered from an adult in good health. In nucleotides, the CDR3 is TGTGCCAGCAGCACCTCGTGGCCAGCCGAGCAGTACTTC. This translates into CASSTSWPAEQYF.